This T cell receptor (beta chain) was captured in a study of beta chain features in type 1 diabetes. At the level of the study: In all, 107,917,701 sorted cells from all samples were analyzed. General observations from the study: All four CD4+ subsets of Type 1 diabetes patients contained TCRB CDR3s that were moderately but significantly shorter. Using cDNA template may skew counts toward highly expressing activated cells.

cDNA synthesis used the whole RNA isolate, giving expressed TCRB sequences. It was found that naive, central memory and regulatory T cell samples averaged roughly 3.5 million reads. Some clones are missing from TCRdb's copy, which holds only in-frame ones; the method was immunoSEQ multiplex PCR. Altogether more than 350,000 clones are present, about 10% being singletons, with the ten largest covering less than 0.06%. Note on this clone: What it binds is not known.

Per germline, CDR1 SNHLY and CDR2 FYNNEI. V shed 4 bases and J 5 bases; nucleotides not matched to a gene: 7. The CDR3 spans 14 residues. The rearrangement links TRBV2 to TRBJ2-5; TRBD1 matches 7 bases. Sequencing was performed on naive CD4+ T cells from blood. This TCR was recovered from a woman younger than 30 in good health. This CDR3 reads CASSVLTGMETQYF. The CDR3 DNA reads TGTGCCAGCAGTGTGTTGACAGGGATGGAGACCCAGTACTTC.